This record looks at one TCR beta chain sequence and its context. Since no conserved phenylalanine or tryptophan closes the CDR3, a read error is the likely cause. This entry is derived from a study of response to subunit inactivated influenza vaccine. One entry per CDR3 protein results from TCRdb running MiXCR on the RT-PCR reads. Seen here are about 650,000 distinct CDR3 sequences, about a sixth observed once, and the top ten hold more than 9%. The material was PBMCs from blood, obtained less than 13 days after vaccination. The origin of this receptor is a man aged 50 to 60 who received an inactivated influenza vaccine.

The CDR3: CASSRVRGGHEQFS. The CDR3, as DNA: TGCGCCAGCAGCCGGGTCCGCGGTGGTCATGAGCAGTTCTCC. The chain recombines TRBV5-1 with TRBJ2-1; D remains ambiguous. CDR1 and CDR2 (germline): SGHRS, YFSETQ. The CDR3 is 14 residues long. With 4 bases removed from V and 8 bases from J, the gap between germline ends came to 16 bases.